Below, one TCR beta chain is given with its context. Its specificity is not known. The data are from a study of cytomegalovirus exposure and HLA in healthy donors. Across the study: A prior study identified some 100 million unique TCR beta sequences from roughly 180 million T cells. Study-wide findings and caveats: Confirmation was obtained in vitro that three CMV-associated chains are specific for CMV antigens. HLA alleles showed associations with about 15,000 TCR beta sequences in a later analysis, at a 0.05 false discovery rate.

The CDR3 sequence is 14 residues long. CDR1 LGHNA and CDR2 YNFKEQ come from the germline V gene. Trimming shortened V by 5 bases and J by 4 bases, and 15 bases separated the two germline ends. The PCR had 60 Vbeta and 13 Jbeta primers. TCRdb keeps only in-frame clones here, not all; method: immunoSEQ multiplex PCR. Of about 120,000 clones in the sample, about 75% were seen once. The TCR originated in a man between 60 and 70 years old in good health and CMV-seropositive. V and J are TRBV4-2 and TRBJ2-7, with D unclear. Material: PBMCs. The CDR3 loop is CASSRETGKYEQYF. The CDR3 DNA reads TGTGCCAGCAGCAGAGAGACTGGCAAATACGAGCAGTACTTC.